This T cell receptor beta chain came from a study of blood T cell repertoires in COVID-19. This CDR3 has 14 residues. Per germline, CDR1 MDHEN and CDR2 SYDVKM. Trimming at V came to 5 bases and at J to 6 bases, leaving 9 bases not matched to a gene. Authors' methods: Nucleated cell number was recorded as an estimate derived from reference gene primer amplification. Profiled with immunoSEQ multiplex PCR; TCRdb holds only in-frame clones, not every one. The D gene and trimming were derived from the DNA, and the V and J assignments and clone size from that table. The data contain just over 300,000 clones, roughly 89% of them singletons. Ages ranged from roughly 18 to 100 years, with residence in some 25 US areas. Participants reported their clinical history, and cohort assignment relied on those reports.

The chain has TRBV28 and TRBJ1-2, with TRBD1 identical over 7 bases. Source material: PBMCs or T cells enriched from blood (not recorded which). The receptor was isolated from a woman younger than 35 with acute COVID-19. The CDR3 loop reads CASSPETGINGYTF. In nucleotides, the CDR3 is TGTGCCAGCAGTCCGGAGACAGGGATTAATGGCTACACCTTC.